A single sample is the source of the 13 T cell receptor beta chains below, sequenced in a study of blood T cell repertoires in COVID-19. The protocol was immunoSEQ multiplex PCR, while the TCRdb copy is restricted to in-frame clones and leaves out a portion. Here the sample spans about 240,000 clones, roughly four fifths being singletons. Sample: peripheral blood. The source is a man aged 25-45 years who had recovered from COVID-19.

The V call is TRBV3-1 (or the pseudogene TRBV3-2), the J call TRBJ1-4; TRBD1 matches 9 bases. The germline V gene encodes CDR1 LGHDT and CDR2 YNNKEL (reference sequence). This CDR3 spans 15 amino acids. After removal of 6 bases from V and 7 bases from J, the junction contained 9 bases not matched to a gene. CDR3 DNA: TGTGCCAGCAGTCCATACAGGGGGCGGGCTGAAAAACTGTTTTTT. Translation gives CASSPYRGRAEKLFF.

The J gene is TRBJ2-1, the V gene TRBV3-1 (or the pseudogene TRBV3-2), with TRBD2 matching 10 bases. Germline CDR1 reads LGHDT; CDR2 reads YNNKEL (reference sequence). With 7 bases clipped from V and 6 bases from J, the junction kept 3 bases outside the gene matches. The CDR3 length is 13 residues. The CDR3 sequence is CASTAGGPNEQFF. For the CDR3, the DNA is TGTGCCAGCACAGCGGGGGGGCCCAATGAGCAGTTCTTC.

CDR3 sequence (DNA): TGTGCCAGCTCTTCTAGGGGTGACCACGAGCAGTACGTC. This codes for CASSSRGDHEQYV. The V gene is TRBV27, the J gene TRBJ2-7; weak D call: TRBD1 (5 bases). Trimming shortened V by 8 bases and J by 5 bases, and 16 bases separated the two germline ends. This CDR3 region has 13 residues. The V gene's germline CDR1 is MNHEY and CDR2 SMNVEV (reference sequence).

The chain has TRBV9 and TRBJ1-2; TRBD1 is a possible D gene (6 bases). V was pared by 2 bases and J by 10 bases, with 27 bases between. Germline values: CDR1 SGDLS, CDR2 YYNGEE. The CDR3 sequence is 17 residues long. The DNA of the CDR3 is TGTGCCAGCAGCGTCTCGAATGTGGGGACAAACCCTCCCGACTACACCTTC. Translated: CASSVSNVGTNPPDYTF. Supplemented by reference TRBV9 and TRBJ1-2, the full variable domain reads DSGVTQTPKHLITATGQRVTLRCSPRSGDLSVYWYQQSLDQGLQFLIQYYNGEERAKGNILERFSAQQFPDLHSELNLSSLELGDSALYFCASSVSNVGTNPPDYTFGSGTRLTVV.

The chain employs TRBV9 and TRBJ2-1; D is uncertain. Germline V CDR1 and CDR2: SGDLS, YYNGEE. The CDR3 length is 13 residues. V lost 2 bases, J lost 8 bases, and 11 bases lay in between. The CDR3 reads CASSVLGGDEQFF. For the CDR3, the DNA is TGTGCCAGCAGCGTCCTCGGTGGAGATGAGCAGTTCTTC. Full variable domain (remainder filled in from reference TRBV9 and TRBJ2-1): DSGVTQTPKHLITATGQRVTLRCSPRSGDLSVYWYQQSLDQGLQFLIQYYNGEERAKGNILERFSAQQFPDLHSELNLSSLELGDSALYFCASSVLGGDEQFFGPGTRLTVL.

A remark on this clone: The germline gene is not matched at one end of the junction; a read error may be the cause. The genes are TRBV6-1 and TRBJ1-2; perhaps TRBD1 as D (6 bases). This CDR3 is 14 amino acids long. Germline V gives CDR1 MNHNS, CDR2 SASEGT. CDR3 region: CASNERGTSYGYTF. In DNA form, the CDR3 reads TGTGCCAGCAATGAAAGGGGGACTAGCTATGGCTACACCTTC.

This clone was counted between two and nine times. V and J are TRBV5-4 and TRBJ1-6; D may be TRBD1 (5 bases). The germline V gene has CDR1 SGHNT and CDR2 YYREEE (reference sequence). CDR3 length equals 14 residues. V lost 7 bases and J lost 8, with 16 bases in between. Here the CDR3 reads CASGDQGSDSPLHF. CDR3 nucleotides: TGTGCCAGCGGAGACCAGGGTTCGGATTCACCCCTCCACTTT.

The chain carries TRBV11-2 and TRBJ2-7, with 8 bases fitting TRBD2. The CDR3 runs to 14 residues. With V trimmed by 5 bases and J by 3 bases, 6 bases remained unmatched. Germline CDR1 reads SGHAT; CDR2 reads FQNNGV. DNA of the CDR3: TGTGCCAGCAGCCGCGCCCGGGGGGGCTACGAGCAGTACGTC. Encoded protein: CASSRARGGYEQYV.

CDR3 DNA: TGCAGCGTTGCGTTCCCGGGAGGCAATGAGCAGTTCTTC. Translating it yields CSVAFPGGNEQFF. The chain couples TRBV29-1 to TRBJ2-1, with TRBD2 matching 7 bases. J was trimmed by 6 bases and V by 4 bases; bases with no gene match: 6. The CDR3 totals 13 residues. CDR1 and CDR2 (germline): SQVTM, ANQGSEA.

The genes are TRBV19 and TRBJ1-6; 8 bases map to TRBD1. This CDR3 is 13 amino acids long. V was clipped by 7 bases and J by 11 bases; unmatched bases: 7. CDR1 is LNHDA, CDR2 SQIVND, per germline (reference sequence). The CDR3, as DNA: TGTGCCAGTAATGACAGGGGTCGGGCACCCCTCCACTTT. Protein: CASNDRGRAPLHF.

This rearrangement joins TRBV5-1 to TRBJ1-6; D might be TRBD1 (5 bases). Between the trimmed V and J ends, which lost 4 bases and 5 bases, there was a span of 10 bases. Germline lookup yields CDR1 SGHRS and CDR2 YFSETQ. The CDR3 is 14 amino acids. The CDR3 coding sequence is TGCGCCAGCAGCGAGGGACTCGATAATTCACCCCTCCACTTT. As protein: CASSEGLDNSPLHF.

V gene TRBV5-8 combines with J gene TRBJ1-5; D may be TRBD1 (5 bases). The length of the CDR3 is 15 residues. Germline CDR1 is SGHTS and CDR2 is YDEGEE. The germline V and J ends were trimmed by 0 bases and 4 bases, with 11 bases remaining between them. This CDR3 reads CASSLEGLTNQPQHF. The CDR3 DNA sequence: TGTGCCAGCAGCTTGGAGGGGCTCACTAATCAGCCCCAGCATTTT.

The chain employs TRBV3-1 (or the pseudogene TRBV3-2) and TRBJ2-7; possibly TRBD2 for D (5 bases). Deletions cut 2 bases from V and 3 bases from J, with 14 bases between. CDR1 is LGHDT, CDR2 YNNKEL, per germline (reference sequence). The CDR3 has 15 amino acids. The DNA of the CDR3 is TGTGCCAGCAGCCAACCGAGGAGCGGATACTACGAGCAGTACTTC. This gives the protein CASSQPRSGYYEQYF.